This TCR beta chain is drawn from a study of neurological immune-mediated disorders. MiXCR was run by TCRdb on the 5' RACE reads, yielding one entry per CDR3 protein. The sample consists of 84,000 or so distinct CDR3 sequences, about 12% of them appearing once. Whole-study findings and limits: None of the CDR3 amino acid sequences of expanded clones were shared across subjects, and this suggested private repertoires in all groups.

Many counts were recorded for this clonotype. What it binds is unknown. As for time point: longitudinal time-point 2. Unsorted libraries came from 2 million PBMCs stored at -80 °C. The CDR3 runs to 14 residues. The germline gives CDR1 SQVTM, CDR2 ANQGSEA. V lost 0 bases, J lost 0 bases, and 2 bases stayed unmatched. Material: PBMCs. The V and J genes are TRBV29-1 and TRBJ2-7; 7 bases map to TRBD1. The TCR originated in a female donor with HTLV-1-associated myelopathy (HAM/TSP). Written as DNA, the CDR3 is TGCAGCGTTGAAGATGGGGACAGCTCCTACGAGCAGTACTTC. Its protein is CSVEDGDSSYEQYF.